These T cell receptor beta chains were read from a single sample in a study of monozygotic twins with inflammatory bowel disease. TCRdb reworked the 5' RACE reads into one entry per CDR3 protein, no DNA. This table holds 210,000 or so distinct CDR3 sequences. The sample taken for sequencing was blood. The source is a human donor with ulcerative colitis or Crohn's disease, or a healthy co-twin of an affected twin (not recorded which). CDR3s include the opening cysteine and the closing phenylalanine or tryptophan.

>TRBJ2-5|TRBV3-1
CASSQERVEAGAQETQYF
>TRBJ2-7|TRBV4-2
CASSQEGRTLSYEQYF
>TRBJ2-1|TRBV2
CASSDGSYEQFF
>TRBJ2-1|TRBV5-7
CASSYYRVASSYNEQFF
>TRBJ2-5|TRBV27
CASSIWAPGETQYF
>TRBJ2-7|TRBV7-2
CASSFDTYEQYF
>TRBJ1-6|TRBV7-9
CASSLATGGGRSPLHF
>TRBJ1-2|TRBV7-2
CASSRTGNNYGYTF
>TRBJ1-5|TRBV9
CASSPSRGINQPQHF
>TRBJ2-3|TRBV20-1
CSARAWGPTDTQYF
>TRBJ2-5|TRBV29-1
CSVDRAGGETQYF
>TRBJ1-4|TRBV7-2
CASSPAGDEKLFF
>TRBJ2-5|TRBV6-2/TRBV6-3
CASTQGRETQYF
>TRBJ2-3|TRBV10-2
CASSDGPGGTLGTDTQYF
>TRBJ2-7|TRBV5-1
CASSLGDRDSYEQYF
>TRBJ2-7|TRBV5-8
CASSQSGQGTKQYF
>TRBJ1-2|TRBV12-2
CASRPRGLYHSYTF
>TRBJ2-2|TRBV20-1
CSARRYLPGTSQGGELFF
>TRBJ1-1|TRBV7-8
CASSYMLVSEAFF
>TRBJ1-4|TRBV5-1
CASSLQGGGNEKLFF
>TRBJ2-3|TRBV7-9
CASSLKKREGPKDTQYF
>TRBJ2-1|TRBV5-6
CASSLAGLAGGYSSYNEQFF
>TRBJ1-1|TRBV29-1
CSVSYWDSSGTEAFF
>TRBJ1-2|TRBV20-1
CSAPSEGYGYTF
>TRBJ2-3|TRBV4-1
CTSSQDWGSSTDTQYF
>TRBJ1-2|TRBV6-1
CASSERAGAPLANYGYTF
>TRBJ2-7|TRBV9
CASSRDGNYEQYF